Listed here are 3 T cell receptor beta chains from one sample, sequenced in a study of shared clonotypes between healthy human individuals. Profiled with immunoSEQ multiplex PCR; TCRdb holds only in-frame clones, not every one. The sample shows around 2.1 million clones, under 95% of them seen only once. Naive CD8 cells were CD45RO-negative, positively selected for CCR7, excluding terminally differentiated effector memory CD45RA+ cells. Sequenced input: naive CD8+ T cells from PBMCs. Receptor source: a man aged 18 to 29 in good health. Some clones in this sample may be carry-over from other donors' samples.

A note on this clone: This sequence may be a read error, since a much larger clone differs from it by one base. This specimen includes other DNA sequences encoding the same CDR3. The chain uses TRBV7-9 and TRBJ2-5; D gene ambiguous. The end of the DNA aligns better with TRBJ2-7, so the J call may be wrong. The CDR3 covers 12 residues. Germline loops: CDR1 SEHNR, CDR2 FQNEAQ (reference sequence). This CDR3 is CASSLGAYEQYF. The CDR3 DNA reads as TGTGCCAGCAGCTTAGGGGCATACGAGCAGTACTTC.

This chain connects TRBV28 to TRBJ1-4, with unresolved D. CDR3 length: 14 amino acids. Trimming removed 6 bases from V and 8 bases from J, with 16 bases in between. The germline CDR1 and CDR2 sequences are MDHEN and SYDVKM. DNA for the CDR3: TGTGCCAGCAGCCGGACTCTCGGGTGGGAAAAACTGTTTTTT. As protein: CASSRTLGWEKLFF.

The V call is TRBV15, the J call TRBJ2-7, with D possibly TRBD2 on 6 matching bases. V gave up 0 bases and J gave up 3 bases, with 18 bases separating them. The CDR3 runs 17 residues. CDR1 and CDR2 (germline): LNHNV, YYDKDF (reference sequence). CDR3 loop: CATSRDTRPSEDYEQYF. The CDR3 nucleotides are TGTGCCACCAGCAGAGATACCCGGCCTAGCGAAGACTACGAGCAGTACTTC.